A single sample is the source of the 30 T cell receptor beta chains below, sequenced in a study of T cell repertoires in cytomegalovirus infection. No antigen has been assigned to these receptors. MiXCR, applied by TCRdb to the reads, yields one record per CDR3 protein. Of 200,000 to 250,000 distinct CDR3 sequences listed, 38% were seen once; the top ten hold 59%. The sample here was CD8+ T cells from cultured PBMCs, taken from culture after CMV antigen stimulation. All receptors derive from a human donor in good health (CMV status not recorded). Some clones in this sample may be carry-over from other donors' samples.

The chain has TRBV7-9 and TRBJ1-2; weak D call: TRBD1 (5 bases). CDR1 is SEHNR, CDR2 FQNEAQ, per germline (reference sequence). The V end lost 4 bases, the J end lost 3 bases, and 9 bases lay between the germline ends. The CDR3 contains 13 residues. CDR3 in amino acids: CASSSDKDYGYTF. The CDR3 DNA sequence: TGTGCCAGCAGCTCGGACAAAGACTATGGCTACACCTTC.

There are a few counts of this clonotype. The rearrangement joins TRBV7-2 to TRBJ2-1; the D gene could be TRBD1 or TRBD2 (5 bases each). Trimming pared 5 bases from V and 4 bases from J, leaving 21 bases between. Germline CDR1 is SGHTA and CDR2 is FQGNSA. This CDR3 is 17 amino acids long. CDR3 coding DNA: TGTGCCAGCAGCCCTCCCTTCGAGAGTGAGGGGTACAATGAGCAGTTCTTC. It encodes CASSPPFESEGYNEQFF.

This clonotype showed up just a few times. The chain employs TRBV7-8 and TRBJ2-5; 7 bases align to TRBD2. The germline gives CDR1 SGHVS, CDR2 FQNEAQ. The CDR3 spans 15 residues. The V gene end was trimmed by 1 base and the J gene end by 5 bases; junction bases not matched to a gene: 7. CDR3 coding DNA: TGTGCCAGCAGCTTAGACGGCGGGGGAACGGAGACCCAGTACTTC. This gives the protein CASSLDGGGTETQYF.

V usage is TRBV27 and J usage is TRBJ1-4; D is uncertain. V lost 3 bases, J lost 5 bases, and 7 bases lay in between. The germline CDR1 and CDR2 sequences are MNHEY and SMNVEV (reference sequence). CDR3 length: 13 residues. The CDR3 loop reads CASSLAENEKLFF. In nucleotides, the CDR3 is TGTGCCAGCAGTTTGGCTGAGAATGAAAAACTGTTTTTT.

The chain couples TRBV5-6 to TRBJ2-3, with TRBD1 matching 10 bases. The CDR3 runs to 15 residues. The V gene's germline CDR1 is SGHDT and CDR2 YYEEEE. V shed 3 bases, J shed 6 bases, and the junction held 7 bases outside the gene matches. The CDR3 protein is CASSSGQGTSDTQYF. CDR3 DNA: TGTGCCAGCAGCTCGGGACAGGGGACTTCGGATACGCAGTATTTT.

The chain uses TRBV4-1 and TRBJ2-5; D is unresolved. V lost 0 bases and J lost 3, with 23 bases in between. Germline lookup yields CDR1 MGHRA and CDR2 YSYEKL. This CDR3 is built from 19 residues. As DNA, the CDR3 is TGCGCCAGCAGCCAAGATCAATTTCTTGGGGTCGCTATGAAAGAGACCCAGTACTTC. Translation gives CASSQDQFLGVAMKETQYF.

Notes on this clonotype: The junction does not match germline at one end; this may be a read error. The CDR3 reads CARSLVGGTNTEAFF. The CDR3 DNA follows: TGTGCCAGAAGCTTGGTCGGGGGGACGAACACTGAAGCTTTCTTT. The V call is TRBV11-2, the J call TRBJ1-1; D possibly corresponds to TRBD1 (5 bases). The CDR3 spans 15 residues. The germline CDR1 and CDR2 sequences are SGHAT and FQNNGV.

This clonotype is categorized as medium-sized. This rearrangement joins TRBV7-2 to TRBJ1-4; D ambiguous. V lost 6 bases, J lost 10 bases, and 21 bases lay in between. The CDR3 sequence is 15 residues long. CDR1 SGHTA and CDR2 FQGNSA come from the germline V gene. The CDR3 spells CASSRTGPSVGKLFF. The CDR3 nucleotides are TGTGCCAGCAGTAGAACCGGGCCGTCGGTTGGAAAACTGTTTTTT. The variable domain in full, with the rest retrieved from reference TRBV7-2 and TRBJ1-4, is GAGVSQSPSNKVTEKGKDVELRCDPISGHTALYWYRQSLGQGLEFLIYFQGNSAPDKSGLPSDRFSAERTGGSVSTLTIQRTQQEDSAVYLCASSRTGPSVGKLFFGSGTQLSVL.

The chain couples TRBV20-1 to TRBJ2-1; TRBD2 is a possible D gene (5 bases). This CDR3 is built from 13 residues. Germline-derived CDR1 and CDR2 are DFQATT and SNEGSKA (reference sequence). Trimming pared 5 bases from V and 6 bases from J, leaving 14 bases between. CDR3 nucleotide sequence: TGCAGTGCTGAGGGATCAGCTGGCAATGAGCAGTTCTTC. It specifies CSAEGSAGNEQFF.

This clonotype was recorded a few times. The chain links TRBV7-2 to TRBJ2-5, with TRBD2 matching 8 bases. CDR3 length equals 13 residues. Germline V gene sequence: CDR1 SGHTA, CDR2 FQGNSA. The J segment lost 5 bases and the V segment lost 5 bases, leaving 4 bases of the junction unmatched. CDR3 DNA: TGTGCCAGCAGCAACCGCGGGGGGGAGACCCAGTACTTC. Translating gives CASSNRGGETQYF. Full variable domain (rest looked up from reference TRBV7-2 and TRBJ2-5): GAGVSQSPSNKVTEKGKDVELRCDPISGHTALYWYRQSLGQGLEFLIYFQGNSAPDKSGLPSDRFSAERTGGSVSTLTIQRTQQEDSAVYLCASSNRGGETQYFGPGTRLLVL.

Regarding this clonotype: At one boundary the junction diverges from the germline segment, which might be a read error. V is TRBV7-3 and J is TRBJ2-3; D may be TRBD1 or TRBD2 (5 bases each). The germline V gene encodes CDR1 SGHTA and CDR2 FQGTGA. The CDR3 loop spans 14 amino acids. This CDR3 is CASSVTGPPDTQYF. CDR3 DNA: TGTGCCAGCAGCGTAACGGGACCCCCAGATACGCAGTATTTT.

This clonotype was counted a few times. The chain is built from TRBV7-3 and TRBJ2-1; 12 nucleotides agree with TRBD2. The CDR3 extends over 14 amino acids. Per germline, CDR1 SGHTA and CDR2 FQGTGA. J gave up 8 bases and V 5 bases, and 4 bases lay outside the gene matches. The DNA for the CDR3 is TGTGCCAGCAGCGATCGGACTAGCGGGGATGAGCAGTTCTTC. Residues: CASSDRTSGDEQFF.

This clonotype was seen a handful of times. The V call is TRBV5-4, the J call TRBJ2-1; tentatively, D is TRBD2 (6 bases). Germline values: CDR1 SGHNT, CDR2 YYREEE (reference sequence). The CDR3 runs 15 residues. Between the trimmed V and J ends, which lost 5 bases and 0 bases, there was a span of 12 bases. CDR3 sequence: CASSPDGSSYNEQFF. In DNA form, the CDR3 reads TGTGCCAGCAGTCCAGACGGGAGCTCCTACAATGAGCAGTTCTTC.

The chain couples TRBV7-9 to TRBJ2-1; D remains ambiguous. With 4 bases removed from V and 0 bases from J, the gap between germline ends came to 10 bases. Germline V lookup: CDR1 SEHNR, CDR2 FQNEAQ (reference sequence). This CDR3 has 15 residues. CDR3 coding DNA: TGTGCCAGCAGCTATATGTCGGGCTCCTACAATGAGCAGTTCTTC. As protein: CASSYMSGSYNEQFF.

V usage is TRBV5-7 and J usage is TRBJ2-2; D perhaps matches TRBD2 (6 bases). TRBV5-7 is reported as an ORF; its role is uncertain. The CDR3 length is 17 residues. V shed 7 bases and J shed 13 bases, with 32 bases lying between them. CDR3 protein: CASPREGSGARREWLFF. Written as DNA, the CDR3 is TGTGCCAGCCCCCGCGAGGGGAGTGGCGCTCGGAGGGAATGGCTGTTTTTT.

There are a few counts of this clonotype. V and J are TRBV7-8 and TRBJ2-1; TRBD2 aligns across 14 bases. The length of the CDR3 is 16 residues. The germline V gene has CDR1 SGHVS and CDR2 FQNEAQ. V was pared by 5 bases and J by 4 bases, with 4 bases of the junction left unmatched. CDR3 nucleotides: TGTGCCAGCAGCGCGGGACTAGCGGGAGAGTACAATGAGCAGTTCTTC. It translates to CASSAGLAGEYNEQFF.

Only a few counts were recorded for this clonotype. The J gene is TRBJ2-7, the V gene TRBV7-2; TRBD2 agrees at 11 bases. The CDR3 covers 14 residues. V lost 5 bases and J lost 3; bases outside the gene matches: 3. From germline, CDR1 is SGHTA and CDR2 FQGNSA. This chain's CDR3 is CASSPTSGGYEQYF. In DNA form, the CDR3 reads TGTGCCAGCAGCCCTACTAGCGGGGGCTACGAGCAGTACTTC.

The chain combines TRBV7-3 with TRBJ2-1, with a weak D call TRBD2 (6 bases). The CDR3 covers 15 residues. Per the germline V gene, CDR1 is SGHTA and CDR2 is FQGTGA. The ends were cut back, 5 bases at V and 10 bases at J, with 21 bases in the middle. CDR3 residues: CASSRVGGPLGEQFF. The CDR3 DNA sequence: TGTGCCAGCAGCCGTGTTGGAGGGCCGCTTGGAGAGCAGTTCTTC.

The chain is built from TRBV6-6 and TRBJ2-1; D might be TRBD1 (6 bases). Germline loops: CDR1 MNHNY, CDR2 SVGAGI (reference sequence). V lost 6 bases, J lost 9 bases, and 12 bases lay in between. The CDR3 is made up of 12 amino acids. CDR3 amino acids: CASSLNRVEQFF. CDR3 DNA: TGTGCCAGCAGCCTTAACAGGGTTGAGCAGTTCTTC.

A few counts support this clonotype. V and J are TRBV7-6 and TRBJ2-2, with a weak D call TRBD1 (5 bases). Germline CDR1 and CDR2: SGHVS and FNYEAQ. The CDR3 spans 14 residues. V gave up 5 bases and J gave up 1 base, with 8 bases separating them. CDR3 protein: CASSPDRNTGELFF. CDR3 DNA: TGTGCCAGCAGCCCCGACAGGAACACCGGGGAGCTGTTTTTT.

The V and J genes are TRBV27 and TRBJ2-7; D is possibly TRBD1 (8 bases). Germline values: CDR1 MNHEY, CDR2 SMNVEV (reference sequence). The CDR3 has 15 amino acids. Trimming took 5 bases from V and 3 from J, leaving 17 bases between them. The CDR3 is CASSARQGRVYEQYF. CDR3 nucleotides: TGTGCCAGCAGTGCCCGACAGGGGAGGGTCTACGAGCAGTACTTC.

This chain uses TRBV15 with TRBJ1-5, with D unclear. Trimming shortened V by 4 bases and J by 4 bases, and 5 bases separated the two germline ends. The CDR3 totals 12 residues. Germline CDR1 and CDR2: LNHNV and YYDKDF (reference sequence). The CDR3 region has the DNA TGTGCCACCAGCAACCTAAATCAGCCCCAGCATTTT. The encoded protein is CATSNLNQPQHF.

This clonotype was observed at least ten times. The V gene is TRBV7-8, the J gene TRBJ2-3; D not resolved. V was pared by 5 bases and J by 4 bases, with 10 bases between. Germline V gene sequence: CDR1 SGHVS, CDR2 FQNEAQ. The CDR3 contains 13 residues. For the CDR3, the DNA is TGTGCCAGCAGCCCCGGACGATCAGATACGCAGTATTTT. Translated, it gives CASSPGRSDTQYF.

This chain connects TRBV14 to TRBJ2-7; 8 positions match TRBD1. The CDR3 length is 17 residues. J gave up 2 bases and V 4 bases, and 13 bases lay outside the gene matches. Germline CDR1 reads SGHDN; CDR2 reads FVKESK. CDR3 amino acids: CASSPEPRDRITYEQYF. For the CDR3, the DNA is TGTGCCAGCAGCCCCGAACCCCGGGACAGGATTACCTACGAGCAGTACTTC. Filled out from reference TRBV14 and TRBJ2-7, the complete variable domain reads EAGVTQFPSHSVIEKGQTVTLRCDPISGHDNLYWYRRVMGKEIKFLLHFVKESKQDESGMPNNRFLAERTGGTYSTLKVQPAELEDSGVYFCASSPEPRDRITYEQYFGPGTRLTVT.

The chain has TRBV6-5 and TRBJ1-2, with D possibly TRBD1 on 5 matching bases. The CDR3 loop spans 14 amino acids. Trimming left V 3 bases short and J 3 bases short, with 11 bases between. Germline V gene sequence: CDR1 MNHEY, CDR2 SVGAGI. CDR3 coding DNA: TGTGCCAGCAGTTATAACGACAGATACTATGGCTACACCTTC. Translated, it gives CASSYNDRYYGYTF.

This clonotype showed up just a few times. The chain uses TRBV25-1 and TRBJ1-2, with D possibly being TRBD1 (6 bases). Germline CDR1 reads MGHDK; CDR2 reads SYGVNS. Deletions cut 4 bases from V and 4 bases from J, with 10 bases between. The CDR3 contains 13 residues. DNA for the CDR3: TGTGCCAGCAGTGGGACAGACCTCTATGGCTACACCTTC. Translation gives CASSGTDLYGYTF.

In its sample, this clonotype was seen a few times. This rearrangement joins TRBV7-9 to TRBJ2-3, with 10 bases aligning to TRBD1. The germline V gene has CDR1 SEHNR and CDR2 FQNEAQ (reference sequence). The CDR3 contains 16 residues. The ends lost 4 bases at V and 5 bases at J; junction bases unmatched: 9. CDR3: CASSWKGGQGGDTQYF. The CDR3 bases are TGTGCCAGCAGCTGGAAGGGCGGACAGGGGGGAGATACGCAGTATTTT.

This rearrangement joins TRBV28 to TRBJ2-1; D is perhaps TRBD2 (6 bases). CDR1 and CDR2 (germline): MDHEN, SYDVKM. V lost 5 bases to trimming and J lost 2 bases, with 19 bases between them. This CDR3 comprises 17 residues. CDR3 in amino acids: CASSRPSTSSPYNEQFF. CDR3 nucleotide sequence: TGTGCCAGCAGTCGACCCTCCACTAGCAGTCCCTACAATGAGCAGTTCTTC.

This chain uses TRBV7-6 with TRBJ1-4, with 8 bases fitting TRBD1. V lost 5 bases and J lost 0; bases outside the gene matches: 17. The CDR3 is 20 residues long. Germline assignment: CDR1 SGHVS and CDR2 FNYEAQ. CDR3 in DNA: TGTGCCAGCAGCGACAGCCCGACAGGGGCCCCCCTTGCAACTAATGAAAAACTGTTTTTT. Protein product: CASSDSPTGAPLATNEKLFF. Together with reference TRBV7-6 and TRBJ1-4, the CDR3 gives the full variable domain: GAGVSQSPRYKVTKRGQDVALRCDPISGHVSLYWYRQALGQGPEFLTYFNYEAQQDKSGLPNDRFSAERPEGSISTLTIQRTEQRDSAMYRCASSDSPTGAPLATNEKLFFGSGTQLSVL.

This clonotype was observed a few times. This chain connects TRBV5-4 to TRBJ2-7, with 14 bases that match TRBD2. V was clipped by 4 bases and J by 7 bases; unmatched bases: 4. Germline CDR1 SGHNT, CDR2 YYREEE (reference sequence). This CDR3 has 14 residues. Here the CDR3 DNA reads TGTGCCAGCAGCCCCTGGACTAGCGGGGGGGAGCAGTACTTC. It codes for CASSPWTSGGEQYF.